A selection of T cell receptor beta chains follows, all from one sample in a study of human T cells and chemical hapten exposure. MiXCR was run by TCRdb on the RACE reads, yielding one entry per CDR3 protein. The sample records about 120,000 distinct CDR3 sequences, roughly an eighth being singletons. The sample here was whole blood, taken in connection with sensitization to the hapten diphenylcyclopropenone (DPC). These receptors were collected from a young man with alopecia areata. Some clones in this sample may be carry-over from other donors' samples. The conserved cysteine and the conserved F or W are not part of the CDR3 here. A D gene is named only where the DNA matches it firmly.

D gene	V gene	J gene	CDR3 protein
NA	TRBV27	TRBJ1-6	ASSPLWISYNSPLH
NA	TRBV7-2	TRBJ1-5	ASSLIGQVSNQPQH
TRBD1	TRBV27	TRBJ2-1	ASSSIGTGGPNEQF
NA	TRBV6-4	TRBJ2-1	ASSDSLAASYNEQF
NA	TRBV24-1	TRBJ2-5	ATSRGFGETQY
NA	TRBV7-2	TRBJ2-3	ASSLGGTDTQY
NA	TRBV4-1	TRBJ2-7	ASSQHVSYEQY
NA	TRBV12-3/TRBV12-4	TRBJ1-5	ANSLDSSNQPQH
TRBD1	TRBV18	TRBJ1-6	ASSPPAGGNSPLH
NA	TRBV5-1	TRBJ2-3	ASRVQVGRTDTQY
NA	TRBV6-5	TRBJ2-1	ASSYGGGNEQF
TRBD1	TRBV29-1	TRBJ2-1	SVDRGYEQF
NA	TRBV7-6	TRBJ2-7	ASSLDLQGNEQY
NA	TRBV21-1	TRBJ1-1	ASPKAF
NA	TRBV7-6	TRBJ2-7	ASSFDSTREQY
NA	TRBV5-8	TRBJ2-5	ASSVWGLGGGETQY
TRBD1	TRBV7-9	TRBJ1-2	ASSPGTGDYGYT
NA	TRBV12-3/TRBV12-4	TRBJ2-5	ASTPGFGGIGETQY
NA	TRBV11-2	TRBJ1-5	ASAAGSNQPQH
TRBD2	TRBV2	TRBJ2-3	ASRRLAGGPGTDTQY
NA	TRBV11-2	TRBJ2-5	ASSSDGKETQY
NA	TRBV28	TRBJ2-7	ASSLRGFLEEQY
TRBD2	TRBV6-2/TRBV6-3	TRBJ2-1	ASSYPLLAGGPYNEQF
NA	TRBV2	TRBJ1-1	ASNENTEAF
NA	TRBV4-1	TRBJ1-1	ASSQGGGGSGTKAF
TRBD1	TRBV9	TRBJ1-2	ASSEGTDNYGYT
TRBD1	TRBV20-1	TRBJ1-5	SVRGPNQPQH
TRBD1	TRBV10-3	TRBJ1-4	AIRGDRSNEKLF
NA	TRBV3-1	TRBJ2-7	ASSRGYEQY
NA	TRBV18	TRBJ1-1	ASSPFGVNTEAF
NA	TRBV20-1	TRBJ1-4	SARVPGGEKLF
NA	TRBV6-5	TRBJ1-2	ASRPPDIAYYGYT
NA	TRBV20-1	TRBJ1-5	SAPTASNQPQH
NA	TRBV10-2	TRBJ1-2	ASSEERRTSNYGYT
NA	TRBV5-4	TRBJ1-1	ASRPGAGPSGTEAF
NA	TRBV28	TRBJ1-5	ASSDTSNQPQH
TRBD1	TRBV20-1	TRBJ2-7	SAPDRGGYEQY
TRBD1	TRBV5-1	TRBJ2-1	ASSSDRDYNEQF
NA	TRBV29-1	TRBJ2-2	SVGQGTVGELF
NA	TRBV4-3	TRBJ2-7	ASSQGGRDGFYEQY
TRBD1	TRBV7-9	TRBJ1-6	ASSLTGTGSPLH
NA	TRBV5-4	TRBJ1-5	ASSLGSEGQPQH
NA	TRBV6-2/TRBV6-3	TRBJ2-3	ASSYGFVRGLTDTQY
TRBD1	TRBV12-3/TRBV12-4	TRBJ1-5	ASSPSDRGLNQPQH
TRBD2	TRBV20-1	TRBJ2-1	SARVPTSAGGNEQF
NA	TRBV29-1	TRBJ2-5	SVEEGPGETQY